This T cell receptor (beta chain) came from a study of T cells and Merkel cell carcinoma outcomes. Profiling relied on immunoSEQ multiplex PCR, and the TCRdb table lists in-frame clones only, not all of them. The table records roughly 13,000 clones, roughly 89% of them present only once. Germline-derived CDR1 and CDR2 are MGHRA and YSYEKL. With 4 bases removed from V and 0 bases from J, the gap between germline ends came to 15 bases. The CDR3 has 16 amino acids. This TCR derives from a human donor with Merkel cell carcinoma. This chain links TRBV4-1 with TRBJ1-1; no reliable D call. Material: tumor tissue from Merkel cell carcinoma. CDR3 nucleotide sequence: TGCGCCAGCAGCCCTACGTTTAGGGCTATGAACACTGAAGCTTTCTTT. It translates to CASSPTFRAMNTEAFF.